This TCR beta chain was sequenced during a study of blood T cell repertoires in COVID-19. As handled by the study authors: Amplification from reference gene primers served as the basis for estimated nucleated cell counts. Profiling relied on immunoSEQ multiplex PCR, and the TCRdb table lists in-frame clones only, not all of them. V and J calls and clone size come straight from that table; D and trimming were deduced from the DNA. Of around 270,000 clones in the sample, around 85% were seen once. It was during active infection that Seattle patients were enrolled and then longitudinally followed. CDR1 is GTSNPN, CDR2 SVGIG, per germline (reference sequence). V lost 4 bases and J 1 base, leaving 13 bases between the germline ends. The CDR3 spans 14 residues.

The TCR sequence derives from a human donor with COVID-19, enrolled during active disease. The donor label of this sample is uncertain. The chain combines TRBV30 with TRBJ2-5; D not certain. Sequencing was carried out using peripheral blood. DNA of the CDR3: TGTGCCTGGACCCCGGGTGCACTCCAAGAGACCCAGTACTTC. Translated: CAWTPGALQETQYF.